Included here is one T cell receptor beta chain sequence, with context. Its target is not known. The data were produced by immunoSEQ multiplex PCR, yet TCRdb's version contains in-frame clones alone and is incomplete. The data show roughly 76,000 clones, more than 85% seen once. This sample is part of a study of OX40 agonist ivuxolimab in advanced cancers. The overall study: Patients receiving dose escalation had hepatocellular carcinoma, melanoma, renal cell or head and neck cancer. A history of anti-PD-1, anti-PD-L1 or anti-CTLA-4 therapy was acceptable, and roughly 40% had some.

The CDR3 contains 14 residues. V dropped 7 bases and J dropped 4 bases, with 13 bases sitting between them. CDR1 and CDR2 (germline): MDHEN, SYDVKM. Study outcomes and limitations: By week 6 at 0.1 to 3.0 mg/kg, blood CD4+ and CD8+ T cells had expanded clonally. Nonresponders included some who also had low normalized T-cell clonal expansion.

The chain combines TRBV28 with TRBJ2-2; the D is unclear. The TCR was taken from an adult with an advanced solid tumor such as melanoma, head and neck, liver or kidney cancer. Here the sequenced sample was CD4+ or CD8+ T cells sorted from blood, taken in a trial of the OX40 agonist ivuxolimab. DNA of the CDR3: TGTGCCAGCAAGATACGGAGTTTCACCGGGGAGCTGTTTTTT. Its translation: CASKIRSFTGELFF. Full variable domain (remainder filled in from reference TRBV28 and TRBJ2-2): DVKVTQSSRYLVKRTGEKVFLECVQDMDHENMFWYRQDPGLGLRLIYFSYDVKMKEKGDIPEGYSVSREKKERFSLILESASTNQTSMYLCASKIRSFTGELFFGEGSRLTVL.